This TCR beta chain was recovered during a study of CD8+CD57+ T cells in acquired aplastic anemia. Study-wide context: Mean read depth for CD4+ cells from healthy donors was around 9.9 million. General study findings and limits: Patients had about 31 CD8+ CDR3 sequences in common with controls (the shared set).

This CDR3 region has 12 residues. Germline CDR1 is WNHNN and CDR2 is SYGVQD (reference sequence). The V gene lost 2 bases and the J gene lost 6 bases, with 8 bases spanning the gap. With respect to this clonotype: Its cognate antigen is unknown.

The template for TCR beta VDJ and CDR3 sequence profiling was genomic DNA. Each CDR3 protein is one row after TCRdb ran MiXCR on the reads. The sample consists of fewer than 250,000 distinct CDR3 sequences, approximately 50% of them appearing once. The gene calls are TRBV10-1 and TRBJ2-7; D unclear. The receptor's source is a human donor in good health, serving as a control. Sequenced: sorted CD4+, CD8+, or CD8+CD57+ T cells (not recorded which) from PBMCs. The CDR3 protein is CASSEIGSEQYF. Written as DNA, the CDR3 is TGCGCCAGCAGTGAGATAGGCTCCGAGCAGTACTTC.